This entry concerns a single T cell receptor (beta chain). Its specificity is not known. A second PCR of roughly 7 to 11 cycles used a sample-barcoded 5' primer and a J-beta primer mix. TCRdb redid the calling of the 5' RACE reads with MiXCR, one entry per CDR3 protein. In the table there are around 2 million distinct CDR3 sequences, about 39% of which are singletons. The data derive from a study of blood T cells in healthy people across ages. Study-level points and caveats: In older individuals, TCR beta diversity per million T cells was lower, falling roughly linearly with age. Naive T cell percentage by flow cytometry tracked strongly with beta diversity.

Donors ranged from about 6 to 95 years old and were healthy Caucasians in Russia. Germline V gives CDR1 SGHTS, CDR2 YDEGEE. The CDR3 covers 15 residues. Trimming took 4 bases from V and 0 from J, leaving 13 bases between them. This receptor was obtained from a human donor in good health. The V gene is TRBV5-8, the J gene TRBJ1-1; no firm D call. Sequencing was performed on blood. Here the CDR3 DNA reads TGTGCCAGCAGCCTCCGACTGGGATTGAACACTGAAGCTTTCTTT. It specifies CASSLRLGLNTEAFF.